Listed here are 32 T cell receptor beta chains from one sample, sequenced in a study of cytomegalovirus exposure and HLA in healthy donors. PCR involved 60 Vbeta and 13 Jbeta primers. Produced via immunoSEQ multiplex PCR; TCRdb's table is partial and in-frame only. The table records under 110,000 clones, approximately 74% of them present only once. The sequenced sample was PBMCs. All receptors come from a woman in her forties in good health and CMV-seronegative.

The gene calls are TRBV7-2 and TRBJ1-1; D is perhaps TRBD1 (5 bases). Germline V gene lookup returns CDR1 SGHTA and CDR2 FQGNSA. The V end was cut by 4 bases, the J end by 3 bases, with 21 bases between. This CDR3 comprises 17 residues. The CDR3 loop reads CASSSRRGPPGDTEAFF. The CDR3 DNA reads as TGTGCCAGCAGCTCGCGGCGAGGGCCACCGGGGGACACTGAAGCTTTCTTT.

The J gene is TRBJ1-2, the V gene TRBV10-2; D is perhaps TRBD1 (5 bases). The CDR3 is 13 amino acids. V lost 6 bases and J 4 bases, leaving 12 bases between the germline ends. Per the germline V gene, CDR1 is WSHSY and CDR2 is SAAADI. CDR3 nucleotides: TGCGCCAGCAGGCCGACTGACAGCTATGGCTACACCTTC. Protein sequence: CASRPTDSYGYTF.

The rearrangement uses TRBV6-5 and TRBJ1-2, with TRBD1 as a possible D gene (6 bases). V was trimmed by 6 bases and J by 8 bases, leaving 19 bases between them. Germline-derived CDR1 and CDR2 are MNHEY and SVGAGI. The CDR3 has 14 amino acids. CDR3 sequence reads: CASRDNRAPRGYTF. CDR3 bases: TGTGCCAGCAGAGATAACAGGGCCCCGCGGGGCTACACCTTC.

J is TRBJ2-2 and V is TRBV5-5; D is possibly TRBD2 (6 bases). From germline, CDR1 is SGHKS and CDR2 YYEKEE (reference sequence). The V gene lost 4 bases and the J gene lost 3 bases, with 13 bases spanning the gap. This CDR3 is built from 15 residues. CDR3 loop: CASSRGAGDTGELFF. In DNA, the CDR3 is TGTGCCAGCAGCCGCGGGGCAGGAGACACCGGGGAGCTGTTTTTT.

The chain employs TRBV5-1 and TRBJ1-1; 7 bases map to TRBD1. In germline, CDR1 is SGHRS, CDR2 YFSETQ. CDR3 length: 13 amino acids. Trimming removed 4 bases from V and 12 bases from J; junction bases left unmatched: 12. CDR3 protein: CASSAEDRLKTFF. The CDR3 DNA sequence: TGCGCCAGCAGCGCAGAGGACAGGCTAAAAACTTTCTTT.

V and J are TRBV29-1 and TRBJ2-1; D is possibly TRBD1 (6 bases). Trimming pared 7 bases from V and 8 bases from J, leaving 15 bases between. Germline CDR1 and CDR2: SQVTM and ANQGSEA. This CDR3 comprises 12 residues. CDR3: CSASTGNHEQFF. For the CDR3, the DNA is TGCAGCGCCTCAACAGGGAACCATGAGCAGTTCTTC.

This clone was observed a handful of times. The rearrangement joins TRBV27 to TRBJ2-7, with a tentative D call TRBD1 (6 bases). The CDR3 length is 12 residues. Between the trimmed V and J ends, which lost 8 bases and 0 bases, there was a span of 8 bases. The germline V gene has CDR1 MNHEY and CDR2 SMNVEV (reference sequence). In DNA form, the CDR3 reads TGTGCCAGCGGACAGAGCTCCTACGAGCAGTACTTC. It is translated as CASGQSSYEQYF.

The count of this clone is one. This rearrangement joins TRBV18 to TRBJ2-2, with 8 bases matching TRBD1. The germline V gene has CDR1 KGHSH and CDR2 LQKENI. The CDR3 totals 18 residues. Trimming took 0 bases from V and 5 from J; bases not matched to a gene: 11. The CDR3: CASSPPRQGNFVTGELFF. DNA of the CDR3: TGTGCCAGCTCACCACCCAGACAGGGGAATTTCGTGACCGGGGAGCTGTTTTTT.

The chain has TRBV4-2 and TRBJ2-2, with 9 bases matching TRBD1. The trim removed 4 bases at V and 5 bases at J, leaving 5 bases unmatched. This CDR3 is built from 15 residues. Germline-derived CDR1 and CDR2 are LGHNA and YNFKEQ. The CDR3 reads CASSRDRGRTGELFF. CDR3 coding DNA: TGTGCCAGCAGCCGAGACAGGGGGAGGACCGGGGAGCTGTTTTTT.

The chain joins TRBV11-3 to TRBJ2-1; tentative D call: TRBD1 (6 bases). CDR1 is SGHNT, CDR2 YENEEA, per germline. The V and J ends lost 1 base and 5 bases respectively, with 12 bases between them. The CDR3 loop spans 15 amino acids. This chain's CDR3 is CASSLGAGAHNEQFF. CDR3 sequence (DNA): TGTGCCAGCAGCTTAGGAGCAGGGGCACACAATGAGCAGTTCTTC. Based on the CDR3 plus reference TRBV11-3 and TRBJ2-1, the full variable domain is EAGVVQSPRYKIIEKKQPVAFWCNPISGHNTLYWYLQNLGQGPELLIRYENEEAVDDSQLPKDRFSAERLKGVDSTLKIQPAELGDSAVYLCASSLGAGAHNEQFFGPGTRLTVL.

The chain links TRBV29-1 to TRBJ2-3; 10 bases are shared with TRBD2. V lost 2 bases, J lost 4 bases, and 12 bases stayed unmatched. The CDR3 is 17 residues long. The germline V gene encodes CDR1 SQVTM and CDR2 ANQGSEA. In DNA form, the CDR3 reads TGCAGCGTTGAACATCCGTCTAGCGGGGGTCTAGCAGATACGCAGTATTTT. It encodes CSVEHPSSGGLADTQYF.

V and J are TRBV7-3 and TRBJ2-7; D is unresolved. The CDR3 consists of 13 residues. Trimming took 3 bases from V and 1 from J, leaving 7 bases between them. CDR1 and CDR2 from the germline V gene are SGHTA and FQGTGA. For the CDR3, the DNA is TGTGCCAGCAGCTTTGACACTTCCTACGAGCAGTACTTC. Translation: CASSFDTSYEQYF.

The CDR3 nucleotides are TGTGCCAGCAGCAAAAAAGGACTAGCGGGAGGGCCCATCTATTTCGGGGAGCTGTTTTTT. It is translated as CASSKKGLAGGPIYFGELFF. The chain combines TRBV21-1 with TRBJ2-2; the listed D gene, TRBD2, was not tested against the DNA. TRBV21-1 is listed as a pseudogene. There are 20 residues in the CDR3.

This clone was found a few times. The rearrangement joins TRBV12-5 to TRBJ2-1, with a tentative D call TRBD2 (5 bases). The CDR3 spans 16 residues. Germline V gene data show CDR1 as LGHNT and CDR2 as FRNRAP. Trimming stripped 2 bases from V and 0 bases from J, with 11 bases between. The CDR3 bases are TGTGCTAGTGGTTTGATCAGCGGAGGCTCCTACAATGAGCAGTTCTTC. It yields the protein CASGLISGGSYNEQFF.

V usage is TRBV7-8 and J usage is TRBJ2-1, with 8 bases lining up with TRBD2. The CDR3 runs 16 residues. The germline CDR1 and CDR2 sequences are SGHVS and FQNEAQ. Trimming took 9 bases from V and 2 from J; bases not matched to a gene: 12. The CDR3 spells CASPPLTSGPYNEQFF. The CDR3 nucleotides read TGTGCCAGTCCACCTCTTACTAGCGGTCCCTACAATGAGCAGTTCTTC.

This clone was detected a few times. The rearrangement uses TRBV2 and TRBJ1-6; 7 bases align to TRBD1. Germline values: CDR1 SNHLY, CDR2 FYNNEI. This CDR3 has 15 residues. V lost 6 bases, J lost 7 bases, and 9 bases stayed unmatched. CDR3 sequence reads: CASSEWGTVNSPLHF. The CDR3 DNA sequence: TGTGCCAGCAGCGAATGGGGGACAGTCAATTCACCCCTCCACTTT.

The chain has TRBV28 and TRBJ2-7, with TRBD1 identical over 8 bases. The CDR3 extends over 16 amino acids. CDR1 and CDR2 from the germline V gene are MDHEN and SYDVKM. J gave up 2 bases and V 7 bases, and 13 bases lay outside the gene matches. In DNA, the CDR3 is TGTGCCAGCACCCATCTCACAGGGGGAAGAACCTACGAGCAGTACTTC. Translated, it gives CASTHLTGGRTYEQYF.

The chain has TRBV21-1 and TRBJ2-7; the D call of TRBD1 is as the table states it, not checked on the DNA. TRBV21-1 is classified as a pseudogene. This CDR3 comprises 18 residues. The CDR3 is CASSKPQRRGPVSHEQYF. The CDR3 DNA is TGTGCCAGCAGCAAACCTCAGAGGAGGGGGCCAGTAAGCCACGAGCAGTACTTC.

The chain employs TRBV2 and TRBJ1-2; D unclear. Trimming shortened V by 7 bases and J by 4 bases, and 10 bases separated the two germline ends. Looked up from germline, CDR1 is SNHLY and CDR2 is FYNNEI. This CDR3 is 12 amino acids long. CDR3 loop: CASKTEPYGYTF. CDR3 bases: TGTGCCAGCAAGACGGAGCCCTATGGCTACACCTTC.

The chain uses TRBV6-5 and TRBJ1-5, with unresolved D. With 0 bases removed from V and 5 bases from J, the gap between germline ends came to 8 bases. CDR1 is MNHEY, CDR2 SVGAGI, per germline. The CDR3 sequence is 14 residues long. The CDR3 coding sequence is TGTGCCAGCAGTTACTCCGGGAGGGATCAGCCCCAGCATTTT. The encoded protein is CASSYSGRDQPQHF.

This clone was seen a handful of times. The chain couples TRBV2 to TRBJ1-2; 7 bases map to TRBD1. Germline values: CDR1 SNHLY, CDR2 FYNNEI. V was pared by 4 bases and J by 4 bases, with 3 bases of the junction left unmatched. The CDR3 contains 13 residues. This CDR3 is CASSVGQSYGYTF. In DNA form, the CDR3 reads TGTGCCAGCAGTGTGGGACAGTCCTATGGCTACACCTTC.

This rearrangement joins TRBV6-6 to TRBJ1-5; D is possibly TRBD1 (6 bases). The CDR3 runs 12 residues. Trimming left V 6 bases short and J 11 bases short, with 14 bases between. The germline CDR1 and CDR2 sequences are MNHNY and SVGAGI (reference sequence). Here the CDR3 DNA reads TGTGCCAGCAGGCCTGACGCAGGGGCCCAGCATTTT. Its translation is CASRPDAGAQHF.

V is TRBV2 and J is TRBJ2-2, with 13 bases lining up with TRBD2. The CDR3 totals 15 residues. CDR1 is SNHLY, CDR2 FYNNEI, per germline. V was pared by 9 bases and J by 3 bases, with 4 bases of the junction left unmatched. The CDR3 DNA reads as TGTGCCAGTAGGACTAGCGGGGGCTACACCGGGGAGCTGTTTTTT. Translated, it gives CASRTSGGYTGELFF. The full variable domain, with the rest looked up from reference TRBV2 and TRBJ2-2, is EPEVTQTPSHQVTQMGQEVILRCVPISNHLYFYWYRQILGQKVEFLVSFYNNEISEKSEIFDDQFSVERPDGSNFTLKIRSTKLEDSAMYFCASRTSGGYTGELFFGEGSRLTVL.

This clone was detected only a few times. An end of the junction differs from the germline gene, which may be a read error. The V call is TRBV7-9, the J call TRBJ2-2, with D hard to call. CDR1 and CDR2 (germline): SEHNR, FQNEAQ (reference sequence). This CDR3 comprises 13 residues. The CDR3: CSSSLLSTGELFF. The CDR3 coding sequence is TGTTCCAGCAGCTTACTGAGCACCGGGGAGCTGTTTTTT. The full variable domain, with the rest looked up from reference TRBV7-9 and TRBJ2-2, is DTGVSQNPRHKITKRGQNVTFRCDPISEHNRLYWYRQTLGQGPEFLTYFQNEAQLEKSRLLSDRFSAERPKGSFSTLEIQRTEQGDSAMYLCSSSLLSTGELFFGEGSRLTVL.

The V and J genes are TRBV29-1 and TRBJ2-3; 9 bases agree with TRBD2. Per germline, CDR1 SQVTM and CDR2 ANQGSEA. The CDR3 has 15 amino acids. V dropped 3 bases and J dropped 3; count of bases not matched to a gene: 7. The CDR3: CSVEPAGGGTDTQYF. The DNA of the CDR3 is TGCAGCGTTGAGCCAGCGGGAGGTGGTACAGATACGCAGTATTTT.

The count of this clone is one. This chain links TRBV10-3 with TRBJ2-5, with 8 bases aligning to TRBD1. The CDR3 consists of 15 residues. The trim removed 2 bases at V and 5 bases at J, leaving 7 bases unmatched. CDR1 and CDR2 from the germline V gene are ENHRY and SYGVKD. The CDR3 coding sequence is TGTGCCATCAGTGAGCCCCGGACAGGGATGGAGACCCAGTACTTC. It specifies CAISEPRTGMETQYF.

The chain combines TRBV7-2 with TRBJ2-1; 11 positions agree with TRBD2. The CDR3 sequence is 13 residues long. CDR1 is SGHTA and CDR2 is FQGNSA in the germline V gene. The V segment lost 4 bases and the J segment 8 bases; nucleotides outside the gene matches: 1. CDR3 residues: CASSWGLADEQFF. Here the CDR3 DNA reads TGTGCCAGCAGCTGGGGACTAGCGGATGAGCAGTTCTTC. Full variable domain (missing parts from reference TRBV7-2 and TRBJ2-1): GAGVSQSPSNKVTEKGKDVELRCDPISGHTALYWYRQSLGQGLEFLIYFQGNSAPDKSGLPSDRFSAERTGGSVSTLTIQRTQQEDSAVYLCASSWGLADEQFFGPGTRLTVL.

In DNA, the CDR3 is TGTGCCTCCTCCACAGGGCAAGGATACGAGCAGTACTTC. It is translated as CASSTGQGYEQYF. V usage is TRBV19 and J usage is TRBJ2-7, with D maybe TRBD1 (6 bases). With 11 bases removed from V and 4 bases from J, the gap between germline ends came to 18 bases. The CDR3 consists of 13 residues. Germline V lookup: CDR1 LNHDA, CDR2 SQIVND (reference sequence).

A note on this clone: Germline and junction disagree at one end, which may indicate a read error. The chain recombines TRBV2 with TRBJ2-7; TRBD2 matches 7 bases. Germline lookup yields CDR1 SNHLY and CDR2 FYNNEI. The CDR3 sequence is 14 residues long. CDR3 in amino acids: CASSDLYGPAGTNF. CDR3 nucleotides: TGTGCCAGCAGTGATCTGTATGGGCCAGCGGGAACCAACTTC.

The chain has TRBV19 and TRBJ1-1; D gene ambiguous. CDR1 and CDR2 (germline): LNHDA, SQIVND (reference sequence). The CDR3 loop spans 17 amino acids. V lost 1 base and J 0 bases, leaving 15 bases between the germline ends. The CDR3 bases are TGTGCCAGTAGTATAGCGTCCGGGGTACACTTGAACACTGAAGCTTTCTTT. Protein sequence: CASSIASGVHLNTEAFF.

The J gene is TRBJ2-1, the V gene TRBV28; 14 nucleotides line up with TRBD2. This CDR3 region has 16 residues. Germline values: CDR1 MDHEN, CDR2 SYDVKM. Trimming took 6 bases from V and 5 from J; bases not matched to a gene: 6. DNA of the CDR3: TGTGCCAGCAGATGGACTAGCGGGAGGACTCACAATGAGCAGTTCTTC. This translates into CASRWTSGRTHNEQFF. The complete variable domain, with remaining parts taken from reference TRBV28 and TRBJ2-1, reads DVKVTQSSRYLVKRTGEKVFLECVQDMDHENMFWYRQDPGLGLRLIYFSYDVKMKEKGDIPEGYSVSREKKERFSLILESASTNQTSMYLCASRWTSGRTHNEQFFGPGTRLTVL.

J is TRBJ1-4 and V is TRBV30; unclear D gene. The CDR3 spans 12 residues. The V end was cut by 0 bases, the J end by 5 bases, with 4 bases between. Germline assignment: CDR1 GTSNPN and CDR2 SVGIG (reference sequence). Here the CDR3 reads CAWSVTNEKLFF. The CDR3 nucleotides read TGTGCCTGGAGTGTTACAAATGAAAAACTGTTTTTT.